This T cell receptor beta chain was identified in a study of T cells in Graves' hyperthyroidism and ophthalmopathy. Patients showing uncontrolled infection, other autoimmune disease, pregnancy or lactation were ineligible. The germline V gene has CDR1 MNHNS and CDR2 SASEGT. CDR3 length equals 13 residues. V was pared by 5 bases and J by 3 bases, with 10 bases between. Amplification yielded TCR beta CDR3 regions, with RNA transcripts as the source. The TCR CDR3 was amplified in a first-round RT-PCR using the HTBI primer set. In TCRdb, the multiplex PCR reads were re-called with MiXCR into one record per CDR3 protein. The sample lists about 570,000 distinct CDR3 sequences, under 60% occurring once.

Sequences were obtained from peripheral blood or thyroid tissue (not recorded which). V and J are TRBV6-1 and TRBJ2-5; D call uncertain. The TCR sequence derives from an adult woman with Graves' disease, either hyperthyroidism or ophthalmopathy (not recorded which). Here the CDR3 reads CASSQGPKETQYF. The DNA for the CDR3 is TGTGCCAGCAGTCAAGGGCCGAAAGAGACCCAGTACTTC.